Presented here are 8 T cell receptor beta chains from one specimen sequenced in a study of T cells in Graves' hyperthyroidism and ophthalmopathy. It was RNA transcripts that yielded the amplified TCR beta CDR3 regions. The study used the HTBI primer set for a first-round RT-PCR of the TCR CDR3. TCRdb ran MiXCR on the multiplex PCR reads and lists one entry per CDR3 protein. The repertoire holds about 300,000 distinct CDR3 sequences, about 14% seen once, with about 8% in the top ten. The sample was blood. All receptors derive from a woman in her twenties or thirties with Graves' hyperthyroidism that later progressed to Graves' ophthalmopathy.

The chain is built from TRBV20-1 and TRBJ1-4; D perhaps matches TRBD1 (6 bases). Per the germline V gene, CDR1 is DFQATT and CDR2 is SNEGSKA (reference sequence). V lost 3 bases to trimming and J lost 8 bases, with 16 bases between them. This CDR3 contains 14 residues. The CDR3 reads CSASWIDGQEKLFF. CDR3 nucleotides: TGCAGTGCTAGCTGGATTGATGGACAGGAAAAACTGTTTTTT.

This clonotype has a count of ten or more. V usage is TRBV2 and J usage is TRBJ2-7; no reliable D call. Trimming pared 6 bases from V and 1 base from J, leaving 10 bases between. Germline values: CDR1 SNHLY, CDR2 FYNNEI. This CDR3 spans 13 amino acids. The CDR3 region has the DNA TGTGCCAGCAGCTCTACTGCATCCTACGAGCAGTACTTC. This translates into CASSSTASYEQYF.

The CDR3 sequence is CASTSGGSTYGYTF. In nucleotides, the CDR3 is TGTGCCAGTACTTCAGGGGGGTCCACCTATGGCTACACCTTC. The rearrangement joins TRBV19 to TRBJ1-2; 7 bases fit TRBD1. Germline CDR1 LNHDA, CDR2 SQIVND (reference sequence). The length of the CDR3 is 14 residues. Trimming at V came to 7 bases and at J to 4 bases, leaving 9 bases not matched to a gene.

This clonotype was seen at least ten times. The rearrangement joins TRBV7-2 to TRBJ2-5; D remains ambiguous. V shed 4 bases and J shed 5 bases, with 14 bases lying between them. Germline V CDR1 and CDR2: SGHTA, FQGNSA. CDR3 length equals 14 residues. The CDR3 region is CASSSNRMDETQYF. The DNA of the CDR3 is TGTGCCAGCAGCTCAAACCGTATGGATGAGACCCAGTACTTC.

The table lists this clonotype with a few counts. This sequence joins TRBV5-5 and TRBJ2-5; no clear D. Germline CDR1 reads SGHKS; CDR2 reads YYEKEE (reference sequence). V was cut by 4 bases and J by 4 bases, with 11 bases left in between. The CDR3 is 13 residues long. The CDR3 bases are TGTGCCAGCAGCCCATTTCCGGGAGAGACCCAGTACTTC. Protein sequence: CASSPFPGETQYF.

The gene calls are TRBV6-1 and TRBJ2-3; tentative D call: TRBD1 (6 bases). The V gene lost 0 bases and the J gene lost 2 bases, with 12 bases spanning the gap. The germline V gene encodes CDR1 MNHNS and CDR2 SASEGT. CDR3 length: 16 amino acids. CDR3 in amino acids: CASSEAPTGNTDTQYF. The CDR3 bases are TGTGCCAGCAGTGAAGCCCCAACAGGGAACACAGATACGCAGTATTTT.

This chain links TRBV7-9 with TRBJ2-1; D is unresolved. V shed 4 bases and J shed 0 bases, with 10 bases lying between them. This CDR3 contains 15 residues. CDR1 is SEHNR and CDR2 is FQNEAQ in the germline V gene (reference sequence). CDR3 DNA sequence: TGTGCCAGCAGCTCTCCATCGGTCTCCTACAATGAGCAGTTCTTC. Its translation is CASSSPSVSYNEQFF.

This clonotype appeared many times. V and J are TRBV12-3 or TRBV12-4 and TRBJ2-2; D is perhaps TRBD1 or TRBD2 (6 bases each). There are 15 residues in the CDR3. The ends were cut back, 8 bases at V and 6 bases at J, with 19 bases in the middle. In DNA, the CDR3 is TGTGCCAGCCATCGGGGGCAGGGGAGTGCCGGGGAGCTGTTTTTT. It yields the protein CASHRGQGSAGELFF.